This T cell receptor (beta chain) was documented in a study of CD8 T cells in ankylosing spondylitis. Study conclusions and caveats: Matched synovial fluid from ankylosing spondylitis patients was reported to be enriched for disease-linked clones. A TCR beta motif of several highly homologous variants seemed to mark ankylosing spondylitis blood. Disease-associated clonotypes exhibited CD8+ identity and were relatively infrequent in peripheral blood.

In germline, CDR1 is DFQATT, CDR2 SNEGSKA (reference sequence). V shed 4 bases and J shed 4 bases, with 11 bases lying between them. The CDR3 sequence is 12 residues long. Concerning this clonotype itself: Its antigen is still unknown.

Construction of TCR beta libraries was performed using quantitative 5'-RACE with molecular barcodes. TCRdb reanalysed the 5' RACE reads using MiXCR and keeps one entry per CDR3 protein. The repertoire consists of roughly 200,000 distinct CDR3 sequences, with roughly 24% occurring once and the leading ten covering under 8%. The sequencing sample was made of blood, either unsorted or a sorted T cell fraction (not recorded which). This clonotype originated in a male donor with ankylosing spondylitis or in good health (not recorded which). The chain employs TRBV20-1 and TRBJ2-7; TRBD2 might be the D (6 bases). The CDR3 protein is CSANSGKYEQYF. CDR3 coding DNA: TGCAGTGCTAATAGCGGAAAGTACGAGCAGTACTTC.